The rows below give T cell receptor beta chains drawn from one sample of a study of blood T cell repertoires in COVID-19. Sequenced by immunoSEQ multiplex PCR; TCRdb stores in-frame clones only, minus some. The sample has under 250,000 clones, about 79% seen once. The sample was peripheral blood. These receptors were obtained from a human donor in a cohort sampled during active COVID-19. CDR3s include the opening cysteine and the closing phenylalanine or tryptophan. Each record gives: D gene, V gene, clone size, J gene, CDR3 protein, CDR3 DNA. The D gene is left open where the match is weak. Size is omitted from some rows. Given values are once, few, many or a class for expanded clones.

d_call: NA; v_call: TRBV7-2; clone_size: NA; j_call: TRBJ2-7; cdr3_aa: CASSLSVRLVREQYF; cdr3_nt: TGTGCCAGCAGCTTATCCGTCCGACTAGTTCGGGAGCAGTACTTC
d_call: TRBD2; v_call: TRBV6-4; clone_size: NA; j_call: TRBJ2-3; cdr3_aa: CASSLGLAGASDTQYF; cdr3_nt: TGTGCCAGCAGTTTGGGACTAGCGGGAGCCTCAGATACGCAGTATTTT
d_call: TRBD1; v_call: TRBV5-1; clone_size: NA; j_call: TRBJ2-3; cdr3_aa: CASSLAGATGSTDTQYF; cdr3_nt: TGCGCCAGCAGCTTGGCTGGAGCGACAGGGAGCACAGATACGCAGTATTTT
d_call: TRBD1; v_call: TRBV18; clone_size: NA; j_call: TRBJ2-3; cdr3_aa: CASSPQGAGTDTQYF; cdr3_nt: TGTGCCAGCTCACCACAGGGGGCTGGCACAGATACGCAGTATTTT
d_call: TRBD2; v_call: TRBV5-4; clone_size: few; j_call: TRBJ2-7; cdr3_aa: CASSLISGNEQYF; cdr3_nt: TGTGCCAGCAGCTTAATTAGCGGGAATGAGCAGTACTTC
d_call: TRBD2; v_call: TRBV30; clone_size: NA; j_call: TRBJ2-5; cdr3_aa: CAWSGIAGGLQETQYF; cdr3_nt: TGTGCCTGGAGTGGAATAGCGGGAGGGCTGCAAGAGACCCAGTACTTC
d_call: TRBD1; v_call: TRBV6-2/TRBV6-3; clone_size: NA; j_call: TRBJ1-4; cdr3_aa: CASSRGGLNEKLFF; cdr3_nt: TGTGCCAGCAGTCGAGGGGGCTTAAATGAAAAACTGTTTTTT
d_call: TRBD1; v_call: TRBV12-5; clone_size: NA; j_call: TRBJ1-1; cdr3_aa: CASGWIRDRDPNTEAFF; cdr3_nt: TGTGCTAGTGGTTGGATCCGGGACAGGGACCCGAACACTGAAGCTTTCTTT
d_call: TRBD2; v_call: TRBV6-5; clone_size: NA; j_call: TRBJ2-5; cdr3_aa: CASSYALAEQETQYF; cdr3_nt: TGTGCCAGCAGTTACGCGCTAGCGGAGCAAGAGACCCAGTACTTC
d_call: NA; v_call: TRBV30; clone_size: once; j_call: TRBJ2-2; cdr3_aa: CAWREGPNTGELFF; cdr3_nt: TGTGCCTGGAGGGAGGGACCGAACACCGGGGAGCTGTTTTTT
d_call: TRBD1; v_call: TRBV10-3; clone_size: NA; j_call: TRBJ1-6; cdr3_aa: CAISERLGDRGFDSPLHF; cdr3_nt: TGTGCCATCAGTGAGAGGCTGGGTGACAGGGGATTTGATTCACCCCTCCACTTT
d_call: NA; v_call: TRBV28; clone_size: once; j_call: TRBJ1-3; cdr3_aa: CASSVSGNTIYF; cdr3_nt: TGTGCCAGCAGCGTATCTGGAAACACCATATATTTT
d_call: TRBD2; v_call: TRBV19; clone_size: NA; j_call: TRBJ2-5; cdr3_aa: CASSNGGGKTQYF; cdr3_nt: TGTGCCAGTAGTAATGGGGGGGGAAAGACCCAGTACTTC
d_call: TRBD1; v_call: TRBV10-3; clone_size: NA; j_call: TRBJ1-5; cdr3_aa: CAISDVQGENQPQHF; cdr3_nt: TGTGCCATCAGTGATGTACAGGGGGAGAATCAGCCCCAGCATTTT
d_call: NA; v_call: TRBV5-4; clone_size: NA; j_call: TRBJ1-1; cdr3_aa: CASSLFKGGLVNTEAFF; cdr3_nt: TGTGCCAGCAGCTTGTTCAAGGGAGGCCTCGTGAACACTGAAGCTTTCTTT
d_call: NA; v_call: TRBV19; clone_size: NA; j_call: TRBJ1-5; cdr3_aa: CASSIWWSRSGDNPNQPQHF; cdr3_nt: TGTGCCAGTAGTATATGGTGGTCTCGGTCAGGTGATAACCCCAATCAGCCCCAGCATTTT
d_call: TRBD2; v_call: TRBV9; clone_size: NA; j_call: TRBJ2-5; cdr3_aa: CASSVAPSGAGETQYF; cdr3_nt: TGTGCCAGCAGCGTAGCTCCAAGCGGAGCGGGGGAGACCCAGTACTTC
d_call: NA; v_call: TRBV28; clone_size: NA; j_call: TRBJ2-3; cdr3_aa: CASRLAGGLDTQYF; cdr3_nt: TGTGCCAGCAGGTTAGCCGGAGGTCTAGATACGCAGTATTTT
d_call: NA; v_call: TRBV5-1; clone_size: NA; j_call: TRBJ2-1; cdr3_aa: CASSFSISGSKNNEQFF; cdr3_nt: TGCGCCAGCAGCTTTAGCATAAGCGGCTCTAAAAACAATGAGCAGTTCTTC
d_call: NA; v_call: TRBV28; clone_size: NA; j_call: TRBJ1-2; cdr3_aa: CASSSRTPSNYGYTF; cdr3_nt: TGTGCCAGCAGTTCTAGGACACCCAGTAACTATGGCTACACCTTC
d_call: TRBD1; v_call: TRBV10-3; clone_size: once; j_call: TRBJ2-5; cdr3_aa: CAISGTGAVQETQYF; cdr3_nt: TGTGCCATCAGTGGTACAGGGGCTGTTCAAGAGACCCAGTACTTC
d_call: TRBD1; v_call: TRBV28; clone_size: NA; j_call: TRBJ2-3; cdr3_aa: CASSLNRGTQYF; cdr3_nt: TGTGCCAGCAGTTTAAACAGGGGGACGCAGTATTTT
d_call: TRBD1; v_call: TRBV30; clone_size: once; j_call: TRBJ1-2; cdr3_aa: CAWSVPDRLAGGYTF; cdr3_nt: TGTGCCTGGAGTGTACCGGACAGGTTGGCCGGTGGCTACACCTTC
d_call: NA; v_call: TRBV5-1; clone_size: NA; j_call: TRBJ1-1; cdr3_aa: CASSLVGTSLNTEAFF; cdr3_nt: TGCGCCAGCAGCTTAGTTGGTACATCGCTGAACACTGAAGCTTTCTTT
d_call: NA; v_call: TRBV7-9; clone_size: NA; j_call: TRBJ2-7; cdr3_aa: CASSSFPQGDHEQYF; cdr3_nt: TGTGCCAGCAGCTCCTTCCCCCAAGGGGATCACGAGCAGTACTTC
d_call: NA; v_call: TRBV19; clone_size: NA; j_call: TRBJ1-1; cdr3_aa: CASSPVRGRTEAFF; cdr3_nt: TGTGCCAGCAGCCCTGTCCGGGGTCGAACTGAAGCTTTCTTT
d_call: NA; v_call: TRBV28; clone_size: NA; j_call: TRBJ1-5; cdr3_aa: CASSTGVGQPQHF; cdr3_nt: TGTGCCAGCAGTACGGGGGTGGGTCAGCCCCAGCATTTT
d_call: TRBD1; v_call: TRBV15; clone_size: NA; j_call: TRBJ1-2; cdr3_aa: CATSRLGTETSMGYTF; cdr3_nt: TGTGCCACCAGCAGATTGGGGACAGAGACCTCGATGGGCTACACCTTC
d_call: NA; v_call: TRBV5-8; clone_size: NA; j_call: TRBJ2-5; cdr3_aa: CASSLAAAQETQYF; cdr3_nt: TGTGCCAGCAGCTTGGCCGCGGCACAAGAGACCCAGTACTTC